Below are 28 T cell receptor beta chains sequenced from a single sample in a study of blood T cell repertoires in COVID-19. Clones were sequenced by immunoSEQ multiplex PCR, and TCRdb holds only the in-frame ones, with some missing. The table records about 180,000 clones, around 80% of them present only once. Sequenced: PBMCs or T cells enriched from blood (not recorded which). The receptors here all came from a man in his sixties who had been exposed to COVID-19.

This chain links TRBV25-1 with TRBJ1-6, with 10 bases lining up with TRBD1. Looked up from germline, CDR1 is MGHDK and CDR2 is SYGVNS. CDR3 length equals 15 residues. V gave up 4 bases and J gave up 9 bases; unmatched junction bases: 6. The CDR3 DNA reads as TGTGCCAGCAGTGGTTTAGGGACAGGGGTTTCACCCCTCCACTTT. As protein: CASSGLGTGVSPLHF. The entire variable domain, with the rest obtained from reference TRBV25-1 and TRBJ1-6, is as follows: EADIYQTPRYLVIGTGKKITLECSQTMGHDKMYWYQQDPGMELHLIHYSYGVNSTEKGDLSSESTVSRIRTEHFPLTLESARPSHTSQYLCASSGLGTGVSPLHFGNGTRLTVT.

This clone was detected only a few times. This chain connects TRBV19 to TRBJ2-2; TRBD2 matches at 7 bases. The V gene's germline CDR1 is LNHDA and CDR2 SQIVND (reference sequence). CDR3 length equals 13 residues. The V segment lost 7 bases and the J segment 7 bases; nucleotides outside the gene matches: 6. This CDR3 reads CASIDGRLGELFF. The CDR3 nucleotides read TGTGCCAGTATAGACGGGAGGCTCGGGGAGCTGTTTTTT.

The V call is TRBV11-2, the J call TRBJ1-2; D possibly corresponds to TRBD1 (5 bases). Germline V CDR1 and CDR2: SGHAT, FQNNGV. The CDR3 consists of 15 residues. V lost 1 base, J lost 4 bases, and 13 bases lay in between. CDR3 region: CASSLVAGPSYGYTF. The CDR3 DNA sequence: TGTGCCAGCAGCTTAGTGGCAGGGCCCTCCTATGGCTACACCTTC.

V is TRBV28 and J is TRBJ1-5, with 8 nucleotides matching TRBD1. The germline gives CDR1 MDHEN, CDR2 SYDVKM. Unmatched junction bases numbered 9, after V lost 5 bases and J lost 0 bases. There are 17 residues in the CDR3. The CDR3 region is CASSGSGGSYSNQPQHF. CDR3 bases: TGTGCCAGCAGTGGTTCAGGGGGCTCTTATAGCAATCAGCCCCAGCATTTT. Full variable domain (outside the CDR3, taken from reference TRBV28 and TRBJ1-5): DVKVTQSSRYLVKRTGEKVFLECVQDMDHENMFWYRQDPGLGLRLIYFSYDVKMKEKGDIPEGYSVSREKKERFSLILESASTNQTSMYLCASSGSGGSYSNQPQHFGDGTRLSIL.

V is TRBV5-1 and J is TRBJ2-3; tentative D call: TRBD2 (5 bases). The V gene lost 4 bases and the J gene lost 3 bases, with 18 bases spanning the gap. Germline CDR1 and CDR2: SGHRS and YFSETQ. The CDR3 length is 16 residues. The CDR3 region is CASSGTMSGGTDTQYF. The CDR3 region has the DNA TGCGCCAGCAGCGGAACGATGTCAGGAGGAACAGATACGCAGTATTTT.

This chain links TRBV2 with TRBJ2-7, with D tentatively TRBD2 (7 bases). Germline V CDR1 and CDR2: SNHLY, FYNNEI. V gave up 0 bases and J gave up 6 bases, with 15 bases separating them. CDR3 length equals 15 residues. CDR3 residues: CASSEARGRTPEQYF. As DNA, the CDR3 is TGTGCCAGCAGTGAAGCGCGGGGGCGGACTCCCGAGCAGTACTTC.

Turning to this clone: It may be a read error: a sequence one base away is much more abundant. Distinct nucleotide sequences in the sample also encode this CDR3. The rearrangement joins TRBV19 to TRBJ2-2; tentatively, D is TRBD2 (6 bases). The germline gives CDR1 LNHDA, CDR2 SQIVND (reference sequence). The CDR3 is 18 residues long. DNA for the CDR3: TGTGCTAGTAGAGATCGATGGGAGGTCAAACCGAACACCGGGGAGCTGTTTTTT. Its translation: CASRDRWEVKPNTGELFF.

The V and J genes are TRBV10-3 and TRBJ2-7; 10 bases are a match to TRBD1. V lost 3 bases, J lost 3 bases, and 14 bases stayed unmatched. Germline CDR1 and CDR2: ENHRY and SYGVKD. The CDR3 runs to 18 residues. In nucleotides, the CDR3 is TGTGCCATCAGTGAAGGAAACGCTTCCGGGACAGGGGACTACGAGCAGTACTTC. It is translated as CAISEGNASGTGDYEQYF.

The genes are TRBV12-3 or TRBV12-4 and TRBJ1-5, with D unresolved. This CDR3 is 13 amino acids long. The V end lost 7 bases, the J end lost 5 bases, and 12 bases lay between the germline ends. The CDR3: CASNLDADQPQHF. In DNA form, the CDR3 reads TGTGCCAGCAACCTTGACGCGGATCAGCCCCAGCATTTT.

The chain recombines TRBV7-9 with TRBJ1-1; 8 bases agree with TRBD1. There are 15 residues in the CDR3. CDR1 is SEHNR and CDR2 is FQNEAQ in the germline V gene (reference sequence). The junction had 3 bases not matched to a gene; V was cut back by 1 base and J by 2 bases. The CDR3 loop is CASSLDRGKNTEAFF. As DNA, the CDR3 is TGTGCCAGCAGCTTAGACAGGGGGAAAAACACTGAAGCTTTCTTT.

The chain uses TRBV4-2 and TRBJ1-1, with D hard to call. CDR1 and CDR2 (germline): LGHNA, YNFKEQ. The CDR3 contains 12 residues. V lost 5 bases to trimming and J lost 4 bases, with 8 bases between them. DNA for the CDR3: TGTGCCAGCAGCGAGTCTCTCACTGAAGCTTTCTTT. Its translation is CASSESLTEAFF.

This clone was picked up many times. The genes are TRBV6-5 and TRBJ1-1, with TRBD1 matching 11 bases. The CDR3 extends over 14 amino acids. V shed 6 bases and J 5 bases; nucleotides not matched to a gene: 5. Germline CDR1 reads MNHEY; CDR2 reads SVGAGI. The CDR3 bases are TGTGCCAGCAGCCAAGGGACAGGGGGTACTGAAGCTTTCTTT. Encoded protein: CASSQGTGGTEAFF.

The gene calls are TRBV15 and TRBJ2-2; the D gene is possibly TRBD1 (5 bases). With 0 bases removed from V and 2 bases from J, the gap between germline ends came to 10 bases. Per germline, CDR1 LNHNV and CDR2 YYDKDF (reference sequence). The CDR3 has 16 residues. CDR3 protein: CATSRDWTFNTGELFF. The CDR3 region has the DNA TGTGCCACCAGCAGAGATTGGACATTTAACACCGGGGAGCTGTTTTTT.

This rearrangement joins TRBV12-5 to TRBJ2-1; 13 bases match TRBD2. V was clipped by 1 base and J by 1 base; unmatched bases: 4. CDR3 length equals 18 residues. Germline V gene data show CDR1 as LGHNT and CDR2 as FRNRAP. In DNA, the CDR3 is TGTGCTAGTGGTTTGGGACTAGCGGGAGGAATTTCCTACAATGAGCAGTTCTTC. Amino acids: CASGLGLAGGISYNEQFF.

This clone was found many times. The CDR3 nucleotides are TGTGCCAGCAGCTTTTCACAGGGGGCCAATGGCTACACCTTC. Translated, it gives CASSFSQGANGYTF. The gene calls are TRBV9 and TRBJ1-2; 9 nucleotides agree with TRBD1. V shed 4 bases and J 6 bases; nucleotides not matched to a gene: 7. The V gene's germline CDR1 is SGDLS and CDR2 YYNGEE. The length of the CDR3 is 14 residues.

This chain links TRBV7-3 with TRBJ2-7, with 8 bases identical to TRBD2. The CDR3 spans 15 residues. Trimming took 1 base from V and 5 from J; bases not matched to a gene: 7. Germline-derived CDR1 and CDR2 are SGHTA and FQGTGA. The CDR3 here is CASSLNSGTHHEQYF. CDR3 nucleotide sequence: TGTGCCAGCAGCTTAAATAGCGGGACCCACCACGAGCAGTACTTC. Together with reference TRBV7-3 and TRBJ2-7, the CDR3 gives the full variable domain: GAGVSQTPSNKVTEKGKYVELRCDPISGHTALYWYRQSLGQGPEFLIYFQGTGAADDSGLPNDRFFAVRPEGSVSTLKIQRTERGDSAVYLCASSLNSGTHHEQYFGPGTRLTVT.

This rearrangement joins TRBV10-3 to TRBJ2-7, with 11 bases identical to TRBD2. The junction had 11 bases not matched to a gene; V was cut back by 4 bases and J by 3 bases. CDR3 length: 17 residues. Germline-derived CDR1 and CDR2 are ENHRY and SYGVKD. CDR3 sequence: CAISGTSGLTPDYEQYF. The CDR3, as DNA: TGTGCCATCAGTGGGACTAGCGGGTTGACTCCGGACTACGAGCAGTACTTC.

The CDR3 loop reads CSASDVLTGELFF. The CDR3 DNA follows: TGCAGTGCTAGTGATGTCCTAACCGGGGAGCTGTTTTTT. This chain connects TRBV20-1 to TRBJ2-2; no firm D call. Looked up from germline, CDR1 is DFQATT and CDR2 is SNEGSKA (reference sequence). Trimming stripped 3 bases from V and 5 bases from J, with 10 bases between. The CDR3 extends over 13 amino acids.

CDR3 nucleotides: TGTGCCAGTAGTATAGGGGCCTTGAACACCGGGGAGCTGTTTTTT. This gives the protein CASSIGALNTGELFF. The rearrangement links TRBV19 to TRBJ2-2; D is uncertain. Germline V gene data show CDR1 as LNHDA and CDR2 as SQIVND (reference sequence). The CDR3 runs to 15 residues. The V gene lost 1 base and the J gene lost 1 base, with 7 bases spanning the gap. The full variable domain, in which reference TRBV19 and TRBJ2-2 provide the parts outside the CDR3, is DGGITQSPKYLFRKEGQNVTLSCEQNLNHDAMYWYRQDPGQGLRLIYYSQIVNDFQKGDIAEGYSVSREKKESFPLTVTSAQKNPTAFYLCASSIGALNTGELFFGEGSRLTVL.

This clone was recorded only once. This sequence joins TRBV12-3 or TRBV12-4 and TRBJ2-5; weak D call: TRBD2 (5 bases). Trimming left V 3 bases short and J 2 bases short, with 7 bases between. There are 13 residues in the CDR3. For the CDR3, the DNA is TGTGCCAGCAGTTTGGAGGAGCAAGAGACCCAGTACTTC. Translation gives CASSLEEQETQYF.

The CDR3 spells CASSWGTGYYGYTF. In nucleotides, the CDR3 is TGTGCCAGCAGCTGGGGGACAGGTTACTATGGCTACACCTTC. V usage is TRBV5-6 and J usage is TRBJ1-2, with 8 bases identical to TRBD1. The V and J ends lost 3 bases and 3 bases, in that order; junction bases with no gene match: 4. Germline V gives CDR1 SGHDT, CDR2 YYEEEE. This CDR3 comprises 14 residues.

This clone appeared a few times. The V gene is TRBV7-3, the J gene TRBJ2-5; the D gene is possibly TRBD1 (5 bases). Trimming left V 5 bases short and J 2 bases short, with 15 bases between. The CDR3 is 15 residues long. Per germline, CDR1 SGHTA and CDR2 FQGTGA. CDR3: CASSPGRQFQETQYF. As DNA, the CDR3 is TGTGCCAGCAGCCCCGGAAGACAGTTTCAAGAGACCCAGTACTTC.

The V and J genes are TRBV9 and TRBJ1-3; D is perhaps TRBD1 (6 bases). CDR3 length equals 18 residues. V lost 2 bases to trimming and J lost 4 bases, with 22 bases between them. Germline lookup yields CDR1 SGDLS and CDR2 YYNGEE. The CDR3 region is CASSVRLGSTGAGNTIYF. CDR3 nucleotides: TGTGCCAGCAGCGTCCGACTTGGATCGACAGGCGCCGGAAACACCATATATTTT.

The rearrangement uses TRBV7-2 and TRBJ2-5, with a possible D match to TRBD1 (5 bases). Germline assignment: CDR1 SGHTA and CDR2 FQGNSA. The CDR3 sequence is 13 residues long. Trimming removed 5 bases from V and 4 bases from J, with 11 bases in between. Here the CDR3 reads CASSGWGRETQYF. In DNA form, the CDR3 reads TGTGCCAGCAGCGGATGGGGCAGAGAGACCCAGTACTTC. Filled out from reference TRBV7-2 and TRBJ2-5, the complete variable domain reads GAGVSQSPSNKVTEKGKDVELRCDPISGHTALYWYRQSLGQGLEFLIYFQGNSAPDKSGLPSDRFSAERTGGSVSTLTIQRTQQEDSAVYLCASSGWGRETQYFGPGTRLLVL.

The chain employs TRBV5-1 and TRBJ1-1; perhaps TRBD1 as D (6 bases). V dropped 0 bases and J dropped 4 bases, with 10 bases sitting between them. The length of the CDR3 is 14 residues. Germline V gives CDR1 SGHRS, CDR2 YFSETQ. CDR3 sequence: CASSLEARGTEAFF. CDR3 nucleotide sequence: TGCGCCAGCAGCTTGGAAGCCAGGGGCACTGAAGCTTTCTTT. The entire variable domain, with the rest obtained from reference TRBV5-1 and TRBJ1-1, is as follows: KAGVTQTPRYLIKTRGQQVTLSCSPISGHRSVSWYQQTPGQGLQFLFEYFSETQRNKGNFPGRFSGRQFSNSRSEMNVSTLELGDSALYLCASSLEARGTEAFFGQGTRLTVV.

The chain links TRBV5-6 to TRBJ1-2; TRBD1 matches 8 bases. The CDR3 length is 17 residues. V shed 1 base and J 6 bases; nucleotides not matched to a gene: 14. CDR1 SGHDT and CDR2 YYEEEE come from the germline V gene. CDR3 sequence (DNA): TGTGCCAGCAGCTTGTTGGCCGGGGCAGGGGGCGCGGATGGCTACACCTTC. Translated: CASSLLAGAGGADGYTF.

The chain is built from TRBV6-5 and TRBJ2-2, with 7 bases identical to TRBD1. V shed 6 bases, J shed 3 bases, and the junction held 7 bases outside the gene matches. CDR1 is MNHEY, CDR2 SVGAGI, per germline. The CDR3 is 15 residues long. The CDR3 here is CASRGDREYTGELFF. The CDR3 DNA sequence: TGTGCCAGCAGGGGGGACAGAGAGTACACCGGGGAGCTGTTTTTT.

In this sample, this clone turned up a few times. The rearrangement joins TRBV11-2 to TRBJ2-3; D is uncertain. CDR3 length: 15 amino acids. The germline V gene encodes CDR1 SGHAT and CDR2 FQNNGV. Trimming shortened V by 2 bases and J by 4 bases, and 13 bases separated the two germline ends. The CDR3, as DNA: TGTGCCAGCAGCTTACAGCCCCTAGGAGCAGATACGCAGTATTTT. Its protein product is CASSLQPLGADTQYF.